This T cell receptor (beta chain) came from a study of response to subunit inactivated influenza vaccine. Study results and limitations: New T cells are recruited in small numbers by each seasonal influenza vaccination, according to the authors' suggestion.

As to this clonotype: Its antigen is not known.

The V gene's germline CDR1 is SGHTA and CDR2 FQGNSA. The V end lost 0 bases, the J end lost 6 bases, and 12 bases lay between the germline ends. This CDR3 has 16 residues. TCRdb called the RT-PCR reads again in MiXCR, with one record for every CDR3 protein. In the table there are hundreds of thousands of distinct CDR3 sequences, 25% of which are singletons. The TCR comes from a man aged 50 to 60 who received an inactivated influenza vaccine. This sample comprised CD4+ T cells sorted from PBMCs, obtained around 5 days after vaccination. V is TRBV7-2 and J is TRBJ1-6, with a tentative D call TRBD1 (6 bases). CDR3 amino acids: CASSLALAGVNSPLHF. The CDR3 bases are TGTGCCAGCAGCTTAGCTCTAGCAGGGGTTAATTCACCCCTCCACTTT.